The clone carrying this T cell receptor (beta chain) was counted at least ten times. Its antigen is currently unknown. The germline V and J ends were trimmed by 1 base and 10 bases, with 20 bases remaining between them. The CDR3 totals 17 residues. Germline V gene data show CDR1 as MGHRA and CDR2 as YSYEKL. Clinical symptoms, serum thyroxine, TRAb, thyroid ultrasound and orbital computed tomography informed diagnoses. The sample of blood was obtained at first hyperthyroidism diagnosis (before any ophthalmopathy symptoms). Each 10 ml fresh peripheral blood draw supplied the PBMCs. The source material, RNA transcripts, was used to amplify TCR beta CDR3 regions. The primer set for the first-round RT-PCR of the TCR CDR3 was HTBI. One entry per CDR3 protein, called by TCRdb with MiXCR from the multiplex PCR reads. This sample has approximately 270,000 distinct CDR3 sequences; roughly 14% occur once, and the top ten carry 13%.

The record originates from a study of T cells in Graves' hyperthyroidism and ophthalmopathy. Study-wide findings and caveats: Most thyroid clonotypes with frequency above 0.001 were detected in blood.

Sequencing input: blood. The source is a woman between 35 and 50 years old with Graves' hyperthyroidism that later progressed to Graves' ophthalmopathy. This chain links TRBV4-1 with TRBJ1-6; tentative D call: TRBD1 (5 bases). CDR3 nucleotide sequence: TGCGCCAGCAGCCAAGCAGCCCGCCCTTTGTGGGGCTCACCCCTCCACTTT. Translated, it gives CASSQAARPLWGSPLHF.